This T cell receptor (beta chain) stems from a study of cytomegalovirus exposure and HLA in healthy donors. Points from the study as a whole: Later analysis reportedly placed an Asian-associated ancestry cluster below the roughly 670-donor mean in N-insertions. Some 17,000 TCR beta sequences were associated with HLA alleles at 0.05 false discovery rate in a later analysis.

Details on this clone: Its antigen is unidentified.

The primer mix had 60 Vbeta and 13 Jbeta primers. TCRdb keeps only in-frame clones here, not all; method: immunoSEQ multiplex PCR. The sample yields about 140,000 clones, around 80% seen once. Donors showed nominal health when sampled, although they likely had unrecorded immune exposures. This sequence was found in a male donor in good health and CMV-seronegative. Sequenced: PBMCs.

The CDR3 region is CASSSLGQTGGYSYEQYF. The CDR3 bases are TGCGCCAGCAGCTCGCTAGGACAAACAGGGGGATATTCCTACGAGCAGTACTTC. The V and J genes are TRBV5-1 and TRBJ2-7, with 8 nucleotides matching TRBD1. The V and J ends lost 3 bases and 1 base, in that order; junction bases with no gene match: 15. Looked up from germline, CDR1 is SGHRS and CDR2 is YFSETQ. The CDR3 is made up of 18 amino acids.